This T cell receptor (beta chain) was recorded in a study of cytomegalovirus exposure and HLA in healthy donors. Study-level information: HLA-typed donors were the source of about 85 million unique TCRs, which an early data release held. Study-wide points: Presence/absence analyses took donor sequencing depth as roughly uniform.

PCR employed 60 Vbeta and 13 Jbeta primers. Libraries were prepared by immunoSEQ multiplex PCR; TCRdb keeps only in-frame clonotypes and omits some of them. The sample shows about 100,000 clones, 78% of them seen only once. This clone was observed a single time. Its antigen is as yet unknown. Sequencing was performed on PBMCs. This TCR was sampled from a woman aged 60-75 years in good health and CMV-seronegative.

CDR3 sequence: CAALTGGGNSPLHF. Written as DNA, the CDR3 is TGTGCCGCCCTCACCGGGGGTGGTAATTCACCCCTCCACTTT. The chain uses TRBV30 and TRBJ1-6; D perhaps matches TRBD1 (5 bases). The length of the CDR3 is 14 residues. V was cut by 8 bases and J by 6 bases, with 17 bases left in between. Germline CDR1 GTSNPN, CDR2 SVGIG (reference sequence).